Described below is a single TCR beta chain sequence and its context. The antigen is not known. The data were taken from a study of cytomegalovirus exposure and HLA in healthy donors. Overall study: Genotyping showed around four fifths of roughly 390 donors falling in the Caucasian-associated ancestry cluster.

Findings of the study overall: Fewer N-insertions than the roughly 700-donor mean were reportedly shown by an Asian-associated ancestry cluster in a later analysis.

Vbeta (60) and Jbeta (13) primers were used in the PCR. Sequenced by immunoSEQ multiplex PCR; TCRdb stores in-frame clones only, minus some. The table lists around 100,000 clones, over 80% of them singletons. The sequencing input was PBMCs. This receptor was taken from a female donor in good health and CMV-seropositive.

DNA of the CDR3: TGTGCCAGCAGTTTAGAGGGTTGGGCACCGTCCTACGAGCAGTACTTC. It specifies CASSLEGWAPSYEQYF. V is TRBV28 and J is TRBJ2-7; a weak D match, TRBD2 (5 bases). The CDR3 runs 16 residues. Trimming stripped 2 bases from V and 1 base from J, with 15 bases between. Germline CDR1 MDHEN, CDR2 SYDVKM.